What follows is one T cell receptor (beta chain) and its context. Its antigen is not known. Patients were ineligible given autoimmune disease history or systemic immunosuppression. These data are taken from a study of OX40 agonist ivuxolimab in advanced cancers. Study-level information: Cancers in dose escalation were hepatocellular, melanoma, renal cell and head and neck.

Study-wide results and caveats: More expanded clones were found, on average, in CD8+ than in CD4+ T cells. Those patients achieving a partial response at 0.1-3.0 mg/kg showed among the lowest clonal expansion.

The repertoire was sequenced with immunoSEQ multiplex PCR; TCRdb's copy has only in-frame clones and lacks some. Here the sample spans some 64,000 clones, roughly 91% being singletons. V was clipped by 3 bases and J by 1 base, with 9 bases between them. CDR1 and CDR2 (germline): MDHEN, SYDVKM. The CDR3 is made up of 14 amino acids. The chain uses TRBV28 and TRBJ1-1; the D is unclear. The TCR originated in an adult with an advanced solid tumor such as melanoma, head and neck, liver or kidney cancer. This sample comprised CD4+ or CD8+ T cells sorted from blood, obtained in a trial of the OX40 agonist ivuxolimab. CDR3 bases: TGTGCCAGCAGTTTGGGAGTGGGGAACACTGAAGCTTTCTTT. This codes for CASSLGVGNTEAFF.